These 26 T cell receptor beta chains came from one sample sequenced in a study of blood T cell repertoires in COVID-19. Using immunoSEQ multiplex PCR, the repertoire was profiled, and TCRdb retains in-frame clones only, with some absent. There are roughly 350,000 clones in the sample; roughly 88% occur only once, and 3.5% to 4.5% lies in the top ten. What was sequenced was peripheral blood. These receptors came from a woman between 45 and 65 years old with active or convalescent COVID-19.

The chain has TRBV7-2 and TRBJ1-5, with D unclear. Germline V lookup: CDR1 SGHTA, CDR2 FQGNSA. This CDR3 is 14 amino acids long. V was cut by 0 bases and J by 7 bases, with 10 bases left in between. In DNA form, the CDR3 reads TGTGCCAGCAGCTTAGCAACGGCGGCCCAGCCCCAGCATTTT. It encodes CASSLATAAQPQHF.

This chain uses TRBV28 with TRBJ1-2, with no clear D. Germline values: CDR1 MDHEN, CDR2 SYDVKM. The length of the CDR3 is 15 residues. The ends were cut back, 6 bases at V and 8 bases at J, with 22 bases in the middle. Written as DNA, the CDR3 is TGTGCCAGCAGCATGTGGGGAGATCATCCGCGGGGCTACACCTTC. This codes for CASSMWGDHPRGYTF.

The chain employs TRBV19 and TRBJ2-6; TRBD1 matches at 9 bases. The CDR3 runs to 19 residues. Per germline, CDR1 LNHDA and CDR2 SQIVND (reference sequence). The V and J ends lost 7 bases and 1 base, in that order; junction bases with no gene match: 14. The CDR3: CASIGQGILSESGANVLTF. CDR3 coding DNA: TGTGCCAGTATTGGACAGGGGATCTTAAGTGAGTCTGGGGCCAACGTCCTGACTTTC.

J is TRBJ1-1 and V is TRBV29-1; perhaps TRBD1 as D (5 bases). The CDR3 is made up of 12 amino acids. The V gene's germline CDR1 is SQVTM and CDR2 ANQGSEA. Trimming took off 5 bases at V and 5 bases at J, with 12 bases between the two ends. The CDR3 reads CSVFPQGTEAFF. The CDR3, as DNA: TGCAGCGTTTTTCCCCAGGGAACTGAAGCTTTCTTT.

The rearrangement joins TRBV18 to TRBJ2-5; TRBD2 is a possible D gene (6 bases). Germline CDR1 KGHSH, CDR2 LQKENI. V lost 5 bases and J lost 5, with 18 bases in between. The CDR3 contains 15 residues. CDR3: CASSRSTGGIETQYF. CDR3 coding DNA: TGTGCCAGCTCAAGGTCAACCGGCGGGATCGAGACCCAGTACTTC.

The CDR3 DNA reads as TGTGCCAGTAGTATGGTTCATTTACCGGGACTAGCGGGAGGGAGTCGTGAGCAGTTCTTC. Its protein product is CASSMVHLPGLAGGSREQFF. The chain uses TRBV19 and TRBJ2-1, with 16 bases that match TRBD2. The CDR3 is 20 amino acids. Unmatched junction bases numbered 17, after V lost 3 bases and J lost 9 bases. Per the germline V gene, CDR1 is LNHDA and CDR2 is SQIVND (reference sequence).

V and J are TRBV18 and TRBJ2-7; 9 bases are a match to TRBD1. Germline CDR1 and CDR2: KGHSH and LQKENI. V lost 3 bases, J lost 6 bases, and 3 bases stayed unmatched. CDR3 length: 13 residues. CDR3 in DNA: TGTGCCAGCTCACCCACGACAGGGGGCGAGCAGTACTTC. Translated: CASSPTTGGEQYF.

The chain couples TRBV27 to TRBJ1-1; no clear D. This CDR3 has 13 amino acids. Per the germline V gene, CDR1 is MNHEY and CDR2 is SMNVEV (reference sequence). Between the trimmed V and J ends, which lost 2 bases and 13 bases, there was a span of 17 bases. The CDR3 DNA reads as TGTGCCAGCAGTTTACGGGAGGCAGCCGGTAGTTTCTTT. Translation gives CASSLREAAGSFF.

Relative to its sample, this clone is medium-sized. This chain connects TRBV5-1 to TRBJ1-1; the D gene is possibly TRBD1 (5 bases). The germline V and J ends were trimmed by 4 bases and 5 bases, with 18 bases remaining between them. Germline assignment: CDR1 SGHRS and CDR2 YFSETQ. The CDR3 has 15 amino acids. This CDR3 reads CASSPGAGGGTEAFF. The CDR3 bases are TGCGCCAGCAGCCCTGGAGCGGGGGGAGGGACTGAAGCTTTCTTT.

V gene TRBV9 combines with J gene TRBJ2-7; 13 bases map to TRBD2. V lost 3 bases, J lost 1 base, and 4 bases stayed unmatched. The CDR3 has 16 amino acids. CDR1 and CDR2 (germline): SGDLS, YYNGEE. CDR3 region: CASSAGTSGTSYEQYF. CDR3 DNA sequence: TGTGCCAGCAGCGCGGGGACTAGCGGGACTTCCTACGAGCAGTACTTC.

The chain uses TRBV10-3 and TRBJ1-5; 8 bases fit TRBD1. J gave up 5 bases and V 4 bases, and 7 bases lay outside the gene matches. Germline V gene sequence: CDR1 ENHRY, CDR2 SYGVKD. The CDR3 loop spans 15 amino acids. CDR3 coding DNA: TGTGCCATCAGTGGGTCATCGACAGGGGATCAGCCCCAGCATTTT. This encodes CAISGSSTGDQPQHF.

The V gene is TRBV6-2 or TRBV6-3, the J gene TRBJ1-4; D gene unclear. Germline assignment: CDR1 MNHEY and CDR2 SVGEGT. The V end lost 5 bases, the J end lost 12 bases, and 13 bases lay between the germline ends. CDR3 size: 12 residues. This CDR3 is CASSHALGELFF. CDR3 in DNA: TGTGCCAGCAGTCACGCGCTCGGGGAACTGTTTTTT.

The CDR3 DNA reads as TGTGCCAGTAGTATCATGGGGAGTTCTAACTATGGCTACACCTTC. It encodes CASSIMGSSNYGYTF. The chain recombines TRBV19 with TRBJ1-2; D unresolved. The CDR3 runs to 15 residues. Germline V lookup: CDR1 LNHDA, CDR2 SQIVND (reference sequence). Trimming cost V 3 bases and J 0 bases, with 11 bases left between them.

The chain uses TRBV29-1 and TRBJ1-2; TRBD1 matches at 9 bases. Trimming removed 5 bases from V and 4 bases from J; junction bases left unmatched: 14. This CDR3 contains 16 residues. CDR1 and CDR2 (germline): SQVTM, ANQGSEA. In nucleotides, the CDR3 is TGCAGCGTTACTGGGGACAGGGTATTCGGGGCCTATGGCTACACCTTC. Encoded protein: CSVTGDRVFGAYGYTF.

This sequence joins TRBV2 and TRBJ1-4; 9 bases are a match to TRBD1. The V and J ends lost 6 bases and 2 bases, in that order; junction bases with no gene match: 10. CDR3 length: 17 amino acids. Germline CDR1 SNHLY, CDR2 FYNNEI. The CDR3 region is CASSYRDRASTNEKLFF. CDR3 in DNA: TGTGCCAGCAGCTACCGGGACAGGGCTTCGACTAATGAAAAACTGTTTTTT.

This rearrangement joins TRBV24-1 to TRBJ2-1, with 7 bases matching TRBD2. Germline lookup yields CDR1 KGHDR and CDR2 SFDVKD. The CDR3 contains 16 residues. After removal of 10 bases from V and 6 bases from J, the junction contained 17 bases not matched to a gene. CDR3 nucleotides: TGTGCCACAGGATCCCCGGACGGGAGGACGTTCAATGAGCAGTTCTTC. It is translated as CATGSPDGRTFNEQFF.

CDR3 DNA sequence: TGCAGCGTTGATTATCGGGGGACGGGCACTGAAGCTTTCTTT. This encodes CSVDYRGTGTEAFF. J is TRBJ1-1 and V is TRBV29-1; possibly TRBD1 for D (5 bases). Trimming pared 3 bases from V and 4 bases from J, leaving 15 bases between. In germline, CDR1 is SQVTM, CDR2 ANQGSEA. This CDR3 is 14 amino acids long.

The chain combines TRBV5-1 with TRBJ1-6; D remains ambiguous. Germline lookup yields CDR1 SGHRS and CDR2 YFSETQ. CDR3 length: 15 amino acids. V was pared by 6 bases and J by 8 bases, with 18 bases between. CDR3 DNA sequence: TGCGCCAGCAAACAAAGGGAAGGGAGGGATTCACCCCTCCACTTT. Encoded protein: CASKQREGRDSPLHF.

The CDR3 sequence is CASSVGPSGKTSYNEQFF. The DNA of the CDR3 is TGTGCCAGCAGCGTAGGGCCTAGCGGGAAGACCTCCTACAATGAGCAGTTCTTC. This sequence joins TRBV9 and TRBJ2-1; the match to TRBD2 covers 9 bases. Germline CDR1 SGDLS, CDR2 YYNGEE. This CDR3 has 18 amino acids. V dropped 0 bases and J dropped 0; count of bases not matched to a gene: 7.

The chain has TRBV2 and TRBJ2-1, with TRBD1 matching 9 bases. Germline trimming cut 6 bases from V and 7 bases from J; bases unmatched to any gene: 13. In germline, CDR1 is SNHLY, CDR2 FYNNEI. This CDR3 is built from 16 residues. CDR3 coding DNA: TGTGCCAGCAGAATGAGGGGACAGGGTGCGATGAATGAGCAGTTCTTC. Its protein is CASRMRGQGAMNEQFF.

The CDR3, as DNA: TGTGCCTGGAGTGTGGGGCAGTCGTGGCTCATGAACACTGAAGCTTTCTTT. It yields the protein CAWSVGQSWLMNTEAFF. The gene calls are TRBV30 and TRBJ1-1; a weak D match, TRBD1 (5 bases). The germline gives CDR1 GTSNPN, CDR2 SVGIG (reference sequence). The germline V and J ends were trimmed by 0 bases and 0 bases, with 17 bases remaining between them. The CDR3 contains 17 residues.

The genes are TRBV7-8 and TRBJ1-5, with a possible D match to TRBD1 (5 bases). Germline loops: CDR1 SGHVS, CDR2 FQNEAQ. The V end lost 5 bases, the J end lost 3 bases, and 11 bases lay between the germline ends. The CDR3 loop spans 14 amino acids. The CDR3: CASSISGPNQPQHF. CDR3 in DNA: TGTGCCAGCAGCATTTCAGGGCCCAATCAGCCCCAGCATTTT.

The chain combines TRBV30 with TRBJ1-1; TRBD1 matches 7 bases. Germline CDR1 and CDR2: GTSNPN and SVGIG (reference sequence). With 5 bases clipped from V and 4 bases from J, the junction kept 13 bases outside the gene matches. The CDR3 is 15 amino acids. CDR3 residues: CAWGRDRGFSTEAFF. The DNA for the CDR3 is TGTGCCTGGGGTAGGGACAGAGGTTTTAGCACTGAAGCTTTCTTT.

This clone was counted between two and nine times. This chain uses TRBV28 with TRBJ1-5; weak D call: TRBD1 (6 bases). V dropped 4 bases and J dropped 5 bases, with 21 bases sitting between them. CDR3 length equals 17 residues. Looked up from germline, CDR1 is MDHEN and CDR2 is SYDVKM. CDR3 sequence (DNA): TGTGCCAGCAGTTCCACCGGGGGGCGATCAGGATATCAGCCCCAGCATTTT. The encoded protein is CASSSTGGRSGYQPQHF.

The chain has TRBV21-1 and TRBJ2-1; the table assigns TRBD2, which was not confirmed against the DNA. TRBV21-1 is flagged as a pseudogene. The CDR3 has 16 amino acids. This CDR3 reads CASRSLADISYNEQFF. In DNA form, the CDR3 reads TGTGCCAGCAGGTCTTTAGCTGATATCTCCTACAATGAGCAGTTCTTC.

The chain uses TRBV18 and TRBJ1-1; D might be TRBD1 (5 bases). The germline V gene has CDR1 KGHSH and CDR2 LQKENI. This CDR3 is built from 16 residues. V lost 0 bases and J lost 4, with 15 bases in between. The CDR3 reads CASSPPVSGDGTEAFF. CDR3 DNA sequence: TGTGCCAGCTCACCACCGGTGTCGGGGGATGGCACTGAAGCTTTCTTT.